These 14 T cell receptor beta chains share one sample of origin, sequenced in a study of regulatory T cells in long-lasting Graves disease. The sample's time point: persistent/refractory GD, antithyroid drugs over 5 years with positive TRAb. Extracted RNA from PBMCs served as the source of the TCR library. Arm-PCR with iRepertoire HTBI primers amplified the CDR3 regions for these TCR beta libraries. In TCRdb, the multiplex PCR reads were re-called with MiXCR into one record per CDR3 protein. The data show around 500,000 distinct CDR3 sequences, around 21% seen once. The sample here was peripheral blood mononuclear cells (PBMCs), taken when the disease was refractory, from a patient treated with antithyroid drugs. Receptors were obtained from a female donor with Graves disease.

The J gene is TRBJ2-2, the V gene TRBV6-1, with D perhaps matching TRBD2 (5 bases). Per the germline V gene, CDR1 is MNHNS and CDR2 is SASEGT. The ends were cut back, 6 bases at V and 2 bases at J, with 13 bases in the middle. The CDR3 loop spans 15 amino acids. CDR3 DNA: TGTGCCAGCAGGCCCGGACCGGGAAACACCGGGGAGCTGTTTTTT. Translated, it gives CASRPGPGNTGELFF.

This chain joins TRBV5-4 and TRBJ1-1, with D unclear. V shed 3 bases and J shed 6 bases, with 18 bases lying between them. The CDR3 extends over 15 amino acids. The V gene's germline CDR1 is SGHNT and CDR2 YYREEE (reference sequence). CDR3 DNA sequence: TGTGCCAGCAGCTCTTATGGAAGGCCCGGGGCTGAAGCTTTCTTT. Amino acid sequence: CASSSYGRPGAEAFF.

This clonotype has a count of ten or more. The chain joins TRBV28 to TRBJ1-5; 10 bases are a match to TRBD1. The CDR3 consists of 17 residues. The V segment lost 3 bases and the J segment 6 bases; nucleotides outside the gene matches: 11. CDR1 and CDR2 from the germline V gene are MDHEN and SYDVKM. In DNA, the CDR3 is TGTGCCAGCAGTTTGCGGATCGGGACAGGGGCCGGTCAGCCCCAGCATTTT. Translation gives CASSLRIGTGAGQPQHF.

This clonotype was counted a few times. The chain combines TRBV7-3 with TRBJ1-2, with TRBD1 matching 9 bases. The V and J ends lost 5 bases and 8 bases, in that order; junction bases with no gene match: 9. CDR3 length: 14 residues. From germline, CDR1 is SGHTA and CDR2 FQGTGA. CDR3 DNA: TGTGCCAGCAGCGTGGGACAGGGTGTAAGCGGCTACACCTTC. Translation: CASSVGQGVSGYTF.

There are a few counts of this clonotype. The chain carries TRBV6-2 or TRBV6-3 and TRBJ1-1; D not resolved. The V and J ends lost 4 bases and 2 bases respectively, with 11 bases between them. The CDR3 runs 14 residues. Germline lookup yields CDR1 MNHEY and CDR2 SVGEGT. CDR3 region: CASSSRSLNTEAFF. For the CDR3, the DNA is TGTGCCAGCAGTTCCCGGTCGCTTAACACTGAAGCTTTCTTT.

This clonotype turned up a few times. The chain carries TRBV6-4 and TRBJ2-7, with 10 bases fitting TRBD2. From germline, CDR1 is MRHNA and CDR2 SNTAGT. J lost 2 bases, V lost 6 bases, and 7 bases had no gene match. There are 15 residues in the CDR3. CDR3 DNA sequence: TGTGCCAGCAGGAGAGTAGCGGGAGGACCCTACGAGCAGTACTTC. Its protein product is CASRRVAGGPYEQYF.

J is TRBJ2-7 and V is TRBV9, with D hard to call. CDR1 and CDR2 from the germline V gene are SGDLS and YYNGEE. V was shortened by 0 bases and J by 4 bases, with 8 bases between the two germline ends. This CDR3 is 13 amino acids long. CDR3 sequence (DNA): TGTGCCAGCAGCGTAGGGCAACTGTACGAGCAGTACTTC. The encoded protein is CASSVGQLYEQYF. Looking up the rest from reference TRBV9 and TRBJ2-7 gives the full variable domain: DSGVTQTPKHLITATGQRVTLRCSPRSGDLSVYWYQQSLDQGLQFLIQYYNGEERAKGNILERFSAQQFPDLHSELNLSSLELGDSALYFCASSVGQLYEQYFGPGTRLTVT.

In its sample, this clonotype was seen many times. The chain joins TRBV12-3 or TRBV12-4 to TRBJ2-2; 8 nucleotides line up with TRBD2. This CDR3 comprises 15 residues. V lost 5 bases and J lost 0; bases outside the gene matches: 2. Written as DNA, the CDR3 is TGTGCCAGCAGTCCACTAGCGGCGAACACCGGGGAGCTGTTTTTT. Protein: CASSPLAANTGELFF.

V is TRBV5-6 and J is TRBJ1-2, with 8 bases fitting TRBD1. Germline loops: CDR1 SGHDT, CDR2 YYEEEE. The V gene end was trimmed by 6 bases and the J gene end by 4 bases; junction bases not matched to a gene: 5. This CDR3 comprises 13 residues. This CDR3 reads CASTNDRGYGYTF. As DNA, the CDR3 is TGTGCCAGCACCAATGACAGGGGCTATGGCTACACCTTC.

This rearrangement joins TRBV6-1 to TRBJ2-3; D call uncertain. The length of the CDR3 is 14 residues. Germline assignment: CDR1 MNHNS and CDR2 SASEGT. Trimming took off 2 bases at V and 5 bases at J, with 11 bases between the two ends. The CDR3 spells CASSEYSLLDTQYF. The CDR3 DNA is TGTGCCAGCAGTGAATACTCCCTTCTAGATACGCAGTATTTT.

There are many counts of this clonotype. V usage is TRBV12-3 or TRBV12-4 and J usage is TRBJ2-7; 12 bases are a match to TRBD2. The CDR3 length is 15 residues. With V trimmed by 3 bases and J by 7 bases, 7 bases remained unmatched. The CDR3 protein is CASSLATSGGSEQYF. CDR3 nucleotide sequence: TGTGCCAGCAGTTTGGCGACTAGCGGGGGCTCGGAGCAGTACTTC.

This clonotype was recorded many times. This sequence joins TRBV6-1 and TRBJ1-5; tentative D call: TRBD1 (6 bases). The germline gives CDR1 MNHNS, CDR2 SASEGT. This CDR3 contains 15 residues. Trimming took 5 bases from V and 6 from J, leaving 17 bases between them. The CDR3 sequence is CASSPDRPRSQPQHF. The CDR3 DNA sequence: TGTGCCAGCAGTCCTGACAGGCCGCGGAGTCAGCCCCAGCATTTT.

This clonotype was counted at least ten times. The chain couples TRBV3-1 to TRBJ2-5, with 7 bases fitting TRBD2. V lost 2 bases and J lost 5; bases outside the gene matches: 8. This CDR3 spans 15 amino acids. Germline loops: CDR1 LGHDT, CDR2 YNNKEL (reference sequence). The CDR3 DNA sequence: TGTGCCAGCAGCCAATACCGCTTGGGGGGGGAGACCCAGTACTTC. It codes for CASSQYRLGGETQYF.

This clonotype was detected a few times. The chain's CDR3 is CSAHRGSLWPAQPQHF. CDR3 DNA sequence: TGCAGTGCACACAGGGGGAGTTTGTGGCCCGCTCAGCCCCAGCATTTT. The rearrangement uses TRBV20-1 and TRBJ1-5; 8 nucleotides align to TRBD1. The CDR3 runs 16 residues. V shed 6 bases, J shed 6 bases, and the junction held 16 bases outside the gene matches. Germline V CDR1 and CDR2: DFQATT, SNEGSKA (reference sequence).